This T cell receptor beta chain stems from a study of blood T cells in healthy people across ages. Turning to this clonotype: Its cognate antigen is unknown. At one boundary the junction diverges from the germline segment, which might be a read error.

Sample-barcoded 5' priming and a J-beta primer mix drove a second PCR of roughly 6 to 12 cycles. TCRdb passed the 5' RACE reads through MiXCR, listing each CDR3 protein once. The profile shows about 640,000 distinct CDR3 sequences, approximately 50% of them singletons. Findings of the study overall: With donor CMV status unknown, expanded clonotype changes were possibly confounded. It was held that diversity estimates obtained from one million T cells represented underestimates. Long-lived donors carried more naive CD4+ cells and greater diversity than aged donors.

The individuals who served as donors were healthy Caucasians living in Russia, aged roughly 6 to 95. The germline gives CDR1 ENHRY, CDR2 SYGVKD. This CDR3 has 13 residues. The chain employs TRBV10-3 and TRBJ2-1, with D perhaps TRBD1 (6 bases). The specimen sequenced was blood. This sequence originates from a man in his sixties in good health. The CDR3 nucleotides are TGTGCCGTCAGTGAGTCCGACAGGCGTGAGCAGTTCTTC. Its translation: CAVSESDRREQFF.